Below, 20 T cell receptor beta chains from the same sample are listed, as sequenced in a study of CD8 T cells in Susac syndrome. An input of about 0.5 to 1 ug of RNA was subjected to reverse transcription using random hexamers. A single record per CDR3 protein comes from TCRdb applying MiXCR to the immunoSEQ multiplex PCR reads. Here the sample spans 150,000 to 200,000 distinct CDR3 sequences, roughly 92% being singletons. Sample: CD4+ T cells from PBMCs. These receptors were obtained from a human donor with multiple sclerosis.

This chain uses TRBV20-1 with TRBJ1-5; possibly TRBD1 for D (5 bases). V lost 5 bases and J lost 6, with 14 bases in between. Per germline, CDR1 DFQATT and CDR2 SNEGSKA (reference sequence). This CDR3 comprises 13 residues. CDR3: CSAQDIPSQPQHF. Written as DNA, the CDR3 is TGCAGTGCTCAGGACATCCCCAGTCAGCCCCAGCATTTT.

CDR3 sequence: CATSTGTAQGTDTQYF. CDR3 in DNA: TGTGCCACCAGCACCGGGACTGCCCAGGGCACAGATACGCAGTATTTT. The chain recombines TRBV15 with TRBJ2-3; tentative D call: TRBD2 (6 bases). Trimming pared 4 bases from V and 1 base from J, leaving 15 bases between. The CDR3 runs 16 residues. Germline-derived CDR1 and CDR2 are LNHNV and YYDKDF (reference sequence).

The chain is built from TRBV28 and TRBJ1-2, with D possibly being TRBD1 (5 bases). The V end was cut by 6 bases, the J end by 3 bases, with 11 bases between. CDR3 size: 13 residues. Germline V gene sequence: CDR1 MDHEN, CDR2 SYDVKM. The CDR3 sequence is CASSSAQDYGYTF. The CDR3 DNA sequence: TGTGCCAGCAGCTCCGCACAGGACTATGGCTACACCTTC.

This chain links TRBV7-3 with TRBJ2-7; D possibly uses TRBD1 or TRBD2 (5 bases each). Looked up from germline, CDR1 is SGHTA and CDR2 is FQGTGA. CDR3 length equals 15 residues. Trimming took 2 bases from V and 5 from J, leaving 16 bases between them. CDR3 coding DNA: TGTGCCAGCAGCTTACTCCGGGCAGGGAGAAACGAGCAGTACTTC. Encoded protein: CASSLLRAGRNEQYF.

V gene TRBV12-3 or TRBV12-4 combines with J gene TRBJ2-2; D not certain. The CDR3 consists of 12 residues. Deletions cut 5 bases from V and 9 bases from J, with 10 bases between. This CDR3 is CASSKGSRELFF. The CDR3 region has the DNA TGTGCCAGCAGTAAGGGTTCCCGGGAGCTGTTTTTT.

The chain recombines TRBV12-3 or TRBV12-4 with TRBJ1-5, with D perhaps TRBD1 (5 bases). Between the trimmed V and J ends, which lost 3 bases and 4 bases, there was a span of 10 bases. The CDR3 length is 14 residues. CDR3 bases: TGTGCCAGCAGTTTTAGGGGCAGAAATCAGCCCCAGCATTTT. It codes for CASSFRGRNQPQHF.

V gene TRBV20-1 combines with J gene TRBJ2-1; D gene unclear. The CDR3 is 11 residues long. V lost 1 base to trimming and J lost 10 bases, with 8 bases between them. Germline assignment: CDR1 DFQATT and CDR2 SNEGSKA (reference sequence). The CDR3 DNA reads as TGCAGTGCTAGAGTACGAGACGAGCAGTTCTTC. The encoded protein is CSARVRDEQFF.

The J gene is TRBJ2-2, the V gene TRBV4-1; possibly TRBD1 for D (5 bases). CDR1 and CDR2 (germline): MGHRA, YSYEKL. V was clipped by 4 bases and J by 0 bases, with 12 bases between them. The CDR3 covers 16 residues. The CDR3 here is CASSLNGHPNTGELFF. The DNA of the CDR3 is TGCGCCAGCAGCCTGAACGGACACCCGAACACCGGGGAGCTGTTTTTT.

The chain employs TRBV6-6 and TRBJ1-2; possibly TRBD1 for D (5 bases). The germline V gene encodes CDR1 MNHNY and CDR2 SVGAGI (reference sequence). V lost 7 bases and J 6 bases, leaving 18 bases between the germline ends. The CDR3 sequence is 14 residues long. The CDR3 nucleotides read TGTGCCAGCACCCAATCGGAGGGGATTAATGGCTACACCTTC. Translating it yields CASTQSEGINGYTF.

This sequence joins TRBV6-2 or TRBV6-3 and TRBJ2-2; D might be TRBD1 or TRBD2, each matching 5 bases. V dropped 7 bases and J dropped 5 bases, with 14 bases sitting between them. CDR1 and CDR2 (germline): MNHEY, SVGEGT. CDR3 length: 14 residues. The CDR3 here is CASISGQRTGELFF. DNA for the CDR3: TGTGCCAGCATCTCGGGGCAAAGAACCGGGGAGCTGTTTTTT.

The chain uses TRBV27 and TRBJ1-1; maybe TRBD1 (6 bases). The CDR3 totals 13 residues. Looked up from germline, CDR1 is MNHEY and CDR2 is SMNVEV (reference sequence). Between the trimmed V and J ends, which lost 5 bases and 4 bases, there was a span of 11 bases. The CDR3 DNA reads TGTGCCAGCAGTCTACAGGGTTTCACTGAAGCTTTCTTT. It encodes CASSLQGFTEAFF.

This chain connects TRBV6-5 to TRBJ2-1, with 9 bases aligning to TRBD1. The V gene's germline CDR1 is MNHEY and CDR2 SVGAGI. This CDR3 comprises 15 residues. J gave up 4 bases and V 6 bases, and 7 bases lay outside the gene matches. The chain's CDR3 is CASSMTGGAYNEQFF. The CDR3 coding sequence is TGTGCCAGCAGCATGACAGGGGGAGCGTACAATGAGCAGTTCTTC.

This clonotype was counted a single time. The chain combines TRBV9 with TRBJ2-4; possibly TRBD2 for D (6 bases). Germline lookup yields CDR1 SGDLS and CDR2 YYNGEE. The V gene lost 0 bases and the J gene lost 1 base, with 17 bases spanning the gap. This CDR3 is 18 amino acids long. Here the CDR3 DNA reads TGTGCCAGCAGCGTAGATTCGTGGGGCGGGATTGCCAAAAACATTCAGTACTTC. This gives the protein CASSVDSWGGIAKNIQYF.

This chain uses TRBV29-1 with TRBJ2-3; the match to TRBD2 covers 9 bases. CDR1 SQVTM and CDR2 ANQGSEA come from the germline V gene. The trim removed 7 bases at V and 5 bases at J, leaving 10 bases unmatched. The CDR3 is 14 amino acids. CDR3: CSAASGGPKDTQYF. DNA of the CDR3: TGCAGCGCAGCAAGCGGGGGGCCTAAAGATACGCAGTATTTT.

V gene TRBV18 combines with J gene TRBJ2-7, with TRBD2 identical over 7 bases. CDR1 is KGHSH and CDR2 is LQKENI in the germline V gene. The CDR3 runs to 16 residues. Trimming took 3 bases from V and 2 from J; bases not matched to a gene: 10. The CDR3 DNA sequence: TGTGCCAGCTCACCTCCTGGCAGCGGGGAAACCTACGAGCAGTACTTC. Protein: CASSPPGSGETYEQYF.

This chain uses TRBV20-1 with TRBJ2-5; TRBD2 aligns across 10 bases. Germline values: CDR1 DFQATT, CDR2 SNEGSKA (reference sequence). The CDR3 is made up of 16 amino acids. V dropped 0 bases and J dropped 4; count of bases not matched to a gene: 8. In nucleotides, the CDR3 is TGCAGTGCTAGAGAACTCAAGCGGGAGGGAAGAGAGACCCAGTACTTC. The encoded protein is CSARELKREGRETQYF.

The rearrangement uses TRBV20-1 and TRBJ1-2, with D hard to call. CDR1 DFQATT and CDR2 SNEGSKA come from the germline V gene (reference sequence). V gave up 0 bases and J gave up 8 bases, with 16 bases separating them. The CDR3 spans 14 residues. CDR3 loop: CSARDLLRQRGYTF. The CDR3 nucleotides read TGCAGTGCTAGAGATCTTTTGAGACAACGCGGCTACACCTTC.

V is TRBV12-3 or TRBV12-4 and J is TRBJ1-2, with TRBD1 matching 9 bases. This CDR3 has 16 amino acids. Unmatched junction bases numbered 15, after V lost 5 bases and J lost 8 bases. This chain's CDR3 is CASSPRGQGSFGGYTF. In DNA form, the CDR3 reads TGTGCCAGCAGTCCACGGGGACAGGGTTCGTTTGGAGGCTACACCTTC.

The gene calls are TRBV6-1 and TRBJ1-5; 11 bases align to TRBD1. V lost 7 bases to trimming and J lost 5 bases; unmatched junction nucleotides: 7. The length of the CDR3 is 15 residues. Per germline, CDR1 MNHNS and CDR2 SASEGT. CDR3 sequence: CASTLRTGGDQPQHF. The CDR3 nucleotides are TGTGCCAGCACCCTTCGGACAGGGGGCGATCAGCCCCAGCATTTT.

This chain links TRBV9 with TRBJ2-7, with D unclear. The germline CDR1 and CDR2 sequences are SGDLS and YYNGEE. The CDR3 extends over 14 amino acids. With 0 bases removed from V and 2 bases from J, the gap between germline ends came to 9 bases. The CDR3 sequence is CASSVGSHPYEQYF. The CDR3 nucleotides read TGTGCCAGCAGCGTAGGGTCCCACCCCTACGAGCAGTACTTC.